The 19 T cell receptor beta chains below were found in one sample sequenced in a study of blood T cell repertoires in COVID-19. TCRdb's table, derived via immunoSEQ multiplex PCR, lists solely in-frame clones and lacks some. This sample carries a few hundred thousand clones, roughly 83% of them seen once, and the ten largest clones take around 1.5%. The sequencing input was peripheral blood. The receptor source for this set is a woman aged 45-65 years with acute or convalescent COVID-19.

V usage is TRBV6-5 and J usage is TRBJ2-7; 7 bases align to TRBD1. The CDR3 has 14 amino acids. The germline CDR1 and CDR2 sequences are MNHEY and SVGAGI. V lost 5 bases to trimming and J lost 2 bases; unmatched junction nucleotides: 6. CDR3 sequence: CASSKDRWAYEQYF. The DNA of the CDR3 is TGTGCCAGCAGTAAGGACAGGTGGGCCTACGAGCAGTACTTC.

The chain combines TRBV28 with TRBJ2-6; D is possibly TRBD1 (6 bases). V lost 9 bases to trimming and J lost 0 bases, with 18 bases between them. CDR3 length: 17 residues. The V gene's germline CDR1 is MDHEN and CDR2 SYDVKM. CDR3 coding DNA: TGTGCCAGGAGAGTCAGGGGTTATAACTCTGGGGCCAACGTCCTGACTTTC. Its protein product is CARRVRGYNSGANVLTF.

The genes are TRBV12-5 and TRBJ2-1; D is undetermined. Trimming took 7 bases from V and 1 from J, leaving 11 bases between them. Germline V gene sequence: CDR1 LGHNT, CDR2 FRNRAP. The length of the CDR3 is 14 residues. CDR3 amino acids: CASARSESYNEQFF. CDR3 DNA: TGTGCTAGTGCGAGGAGTGAATCCTACAATGAGCAGTTCTTC.

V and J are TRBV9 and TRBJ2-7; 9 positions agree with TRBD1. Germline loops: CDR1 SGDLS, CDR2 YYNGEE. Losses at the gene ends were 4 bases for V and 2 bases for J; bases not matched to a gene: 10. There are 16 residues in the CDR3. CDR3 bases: TGTGCCAGCAGCCCAGCCCGGACAGGGGATACCTACGAGCAGTACTTC. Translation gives CASSPARTGDTYEQYF.

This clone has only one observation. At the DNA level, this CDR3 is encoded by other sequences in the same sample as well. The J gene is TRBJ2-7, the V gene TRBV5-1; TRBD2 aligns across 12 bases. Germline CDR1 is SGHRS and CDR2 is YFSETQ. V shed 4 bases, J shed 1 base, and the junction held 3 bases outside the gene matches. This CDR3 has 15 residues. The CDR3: CASSRGTSGSYEQYF. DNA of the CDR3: TGCGCCAGCAGCCGGGGGACTAGCGGGTCCTACGAGCAGTACTTC.

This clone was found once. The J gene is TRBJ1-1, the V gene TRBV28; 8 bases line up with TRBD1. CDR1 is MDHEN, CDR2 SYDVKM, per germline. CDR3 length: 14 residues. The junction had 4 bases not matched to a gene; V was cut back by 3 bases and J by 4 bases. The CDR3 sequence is CASSLTTGGTEAFF. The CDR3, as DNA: TGTGCCAGCAGTTTGACCACAGGGGGCACTGAAGCTTTCTTT.

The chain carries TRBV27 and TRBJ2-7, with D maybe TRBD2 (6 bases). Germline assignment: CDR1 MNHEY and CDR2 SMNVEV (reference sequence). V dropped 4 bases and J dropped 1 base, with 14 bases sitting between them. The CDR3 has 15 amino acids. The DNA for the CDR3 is TGTGCCAGCAGTTCCGTTAGCGGACCTTCCTACGAGCAGTACTTC. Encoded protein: CASSSVSGPSYEQYF.

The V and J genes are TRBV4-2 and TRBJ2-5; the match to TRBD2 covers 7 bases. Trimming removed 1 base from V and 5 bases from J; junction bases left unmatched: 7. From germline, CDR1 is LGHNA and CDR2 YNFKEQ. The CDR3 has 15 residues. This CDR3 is CASSQGGRGGETQYF. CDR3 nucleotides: TGTGCCAGCAGCCAAGGGGGGAGGGGTGGCGAGACCCAGTACTTC.

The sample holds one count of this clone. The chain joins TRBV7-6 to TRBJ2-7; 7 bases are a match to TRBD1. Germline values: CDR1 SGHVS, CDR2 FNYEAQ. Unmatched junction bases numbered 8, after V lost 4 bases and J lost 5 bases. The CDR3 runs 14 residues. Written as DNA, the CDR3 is TGTGCCAGCAGCTGGAGCCGGGACAGCCACGAGCAGTACTTC. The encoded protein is CASSWSRDSHEQYF.

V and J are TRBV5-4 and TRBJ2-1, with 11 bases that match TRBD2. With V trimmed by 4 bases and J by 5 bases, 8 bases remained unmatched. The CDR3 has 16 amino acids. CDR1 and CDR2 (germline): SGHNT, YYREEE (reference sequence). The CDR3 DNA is TGTGCCAGCAGCCCCTCCGGGACTAGCGGCCACAATGAGCAGTTCTTC. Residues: CASSPSGTSGHNEQFF.

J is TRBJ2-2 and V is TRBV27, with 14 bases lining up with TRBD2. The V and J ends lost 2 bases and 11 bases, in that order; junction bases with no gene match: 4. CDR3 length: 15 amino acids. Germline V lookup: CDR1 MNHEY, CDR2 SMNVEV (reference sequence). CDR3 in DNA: TGTGCCAGCAGTTTACCCGGACTAGCGGGAGGAGAGCTGTTTTTT. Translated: CASSLPGLAGGELFF.

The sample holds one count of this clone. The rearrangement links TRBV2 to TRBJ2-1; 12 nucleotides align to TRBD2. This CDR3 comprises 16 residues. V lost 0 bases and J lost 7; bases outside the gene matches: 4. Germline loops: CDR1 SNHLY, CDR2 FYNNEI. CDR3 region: CASSEAGLAGLNEQFF. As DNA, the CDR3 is TGTGCCAGCAGTGAAGCGGGACTAGCGGGCCTAAATGAGCAGTTCTTC.

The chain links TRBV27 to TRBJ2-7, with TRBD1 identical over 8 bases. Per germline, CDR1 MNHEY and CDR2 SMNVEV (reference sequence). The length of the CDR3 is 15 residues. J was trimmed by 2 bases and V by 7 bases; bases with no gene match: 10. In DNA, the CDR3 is TGTGCCAGCACCCTCGGCCCGGGACAGGCCTACGAGCAGTACTTC. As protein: CASTLGPGQAYEQYF.

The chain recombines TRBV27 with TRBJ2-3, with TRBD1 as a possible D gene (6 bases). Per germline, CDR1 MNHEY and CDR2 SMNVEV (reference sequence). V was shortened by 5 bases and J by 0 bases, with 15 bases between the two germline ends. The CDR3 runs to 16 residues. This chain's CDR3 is CASSSLTGLSTDTQYF. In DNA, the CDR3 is TGTGCCAGCAGTAGCTTGACAGGCTTAAGCACAGATACGCAGTATTTT.

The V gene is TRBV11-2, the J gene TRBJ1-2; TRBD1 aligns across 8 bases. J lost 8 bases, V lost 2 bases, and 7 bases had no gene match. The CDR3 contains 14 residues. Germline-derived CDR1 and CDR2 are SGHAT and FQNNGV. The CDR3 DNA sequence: TGTGCCAGCAGCTTACGGACAGGGATCAGAGGCTACACCTTC. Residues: CASSLRTGIRGYTF.

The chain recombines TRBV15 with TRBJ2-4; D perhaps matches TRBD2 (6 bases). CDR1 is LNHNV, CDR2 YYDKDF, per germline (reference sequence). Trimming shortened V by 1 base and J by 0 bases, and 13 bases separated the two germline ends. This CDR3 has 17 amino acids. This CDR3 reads CATSRGRDLLAKNIQYF. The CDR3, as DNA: TGTGCCACCAGCAGAGGACGGGACTTACTAGCCAAAAACATTCAGTACTTC.

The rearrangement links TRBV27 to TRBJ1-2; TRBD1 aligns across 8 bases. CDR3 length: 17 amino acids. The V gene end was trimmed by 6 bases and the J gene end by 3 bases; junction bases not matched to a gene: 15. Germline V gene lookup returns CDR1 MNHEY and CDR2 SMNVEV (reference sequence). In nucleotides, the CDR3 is TGTGCCAGCAGACCCGACAGGGGTGAGGCCTTTTACTATGGCTACACCTTC. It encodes CASRPDRGEAFYYGYTF.

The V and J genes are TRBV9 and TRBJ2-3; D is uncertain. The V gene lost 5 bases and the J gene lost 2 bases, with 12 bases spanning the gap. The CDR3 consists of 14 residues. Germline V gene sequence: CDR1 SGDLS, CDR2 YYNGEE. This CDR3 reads CASREGRLTDTQYF. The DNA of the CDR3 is TGTGCCAGCAGAGAAGGCAGACTCACAGATACGCAGTATTTT.

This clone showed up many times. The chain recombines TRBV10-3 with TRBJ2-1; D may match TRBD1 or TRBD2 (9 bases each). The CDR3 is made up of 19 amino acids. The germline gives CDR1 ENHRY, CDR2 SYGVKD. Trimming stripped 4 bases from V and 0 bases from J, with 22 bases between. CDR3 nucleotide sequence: TGTGCCATCAGTGGGACAGGGGCCGGGACTAGCCTCTCCTACAATGAGCAGTTCTTC. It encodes CAISGTGAGTSLSYNEQFF.